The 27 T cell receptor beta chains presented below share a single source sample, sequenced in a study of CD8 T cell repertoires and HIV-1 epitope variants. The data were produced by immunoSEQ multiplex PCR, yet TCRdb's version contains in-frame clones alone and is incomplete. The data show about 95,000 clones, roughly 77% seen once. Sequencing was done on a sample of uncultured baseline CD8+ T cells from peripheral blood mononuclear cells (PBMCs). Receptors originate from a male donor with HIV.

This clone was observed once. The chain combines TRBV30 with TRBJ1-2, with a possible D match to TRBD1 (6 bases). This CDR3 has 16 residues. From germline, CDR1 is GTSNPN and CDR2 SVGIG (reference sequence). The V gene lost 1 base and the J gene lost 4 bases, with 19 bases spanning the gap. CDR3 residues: CAWSAGPGQYIYGYTF. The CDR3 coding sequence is TGTGCCTGGAGTGCCGGACCCGGACAGTACATCTATGGCTACACCTTC.

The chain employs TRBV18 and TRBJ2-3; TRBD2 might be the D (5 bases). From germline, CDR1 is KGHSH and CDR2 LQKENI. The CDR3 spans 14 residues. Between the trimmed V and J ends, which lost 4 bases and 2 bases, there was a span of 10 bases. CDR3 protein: CASSLGLNTDTQYF. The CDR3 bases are TGTGCCAGCTCACTAGGACTTAACACAGATACGCAGTATTTT.

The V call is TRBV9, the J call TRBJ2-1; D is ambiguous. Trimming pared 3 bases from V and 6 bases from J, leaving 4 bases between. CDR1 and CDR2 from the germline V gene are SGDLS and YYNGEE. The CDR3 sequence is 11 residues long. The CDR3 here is CASSGTNEQFF. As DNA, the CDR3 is TGTGCCAGCAGCGGCACCAATGAGCAGTTCTTC.

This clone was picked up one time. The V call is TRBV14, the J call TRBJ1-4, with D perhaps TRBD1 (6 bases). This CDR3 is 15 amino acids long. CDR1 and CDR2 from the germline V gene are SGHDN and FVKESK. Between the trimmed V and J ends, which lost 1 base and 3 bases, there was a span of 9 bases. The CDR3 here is CASSQAGAANEKLFF. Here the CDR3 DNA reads TGTGCCAGCAGCCAAGCAGGGGCCGCTAATGAAAAACTGTTTTTT.

CDR3 in DNA: TGCGCCAGCAGCTTGGGAGGGGGCGGTCAAGAGACCCAGTACTTC. It is translated as CASSLGGGGQETQYF. The V gene is TRBV5-1, the J gene TRBJ2-5, with 7 bases aligning to TRBD1. The V and J ends lost 0 bases and 2 bases, in that order; junction bases with no gene match: 4. CDR3 length: 15 residues. The V gene's germline CDR1 is SGHRS and CDR2 YFSETQ. The full variable domain, completed using reference TRBV5-1 and TRBJ2-5, is KAGVTQTPRYLIKTRGQQVTLSCSPISGHRSVSWYQQTPGQGLQFLFEYFSETQRNKGNFPGRFSGRQFSNSRSEMNVSTLELGDSALYLCASSLGGGGQETQYFGPGTRLLVL.

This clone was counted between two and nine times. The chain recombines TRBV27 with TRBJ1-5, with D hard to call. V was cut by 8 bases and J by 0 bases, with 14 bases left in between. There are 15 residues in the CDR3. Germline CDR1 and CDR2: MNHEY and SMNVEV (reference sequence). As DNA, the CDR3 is TGTGCCAGCTCCGAACTTGATTCTAGCAATCAGCCCCAGCATTTT. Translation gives CASSELDSSNQPQHF.

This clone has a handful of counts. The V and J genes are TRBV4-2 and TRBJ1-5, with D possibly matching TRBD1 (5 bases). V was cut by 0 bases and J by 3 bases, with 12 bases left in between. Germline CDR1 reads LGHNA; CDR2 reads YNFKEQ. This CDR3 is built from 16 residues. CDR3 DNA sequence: TGTGCCAGCAGCCAAGAATCCACAGGATACAATCAGCCCCAGCATTTT. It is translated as CASSQESTGYNQPQHF.

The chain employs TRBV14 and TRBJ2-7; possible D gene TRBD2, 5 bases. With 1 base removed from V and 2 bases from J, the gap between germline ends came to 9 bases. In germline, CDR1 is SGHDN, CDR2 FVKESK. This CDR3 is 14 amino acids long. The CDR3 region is CASSQVSGTYEQYF. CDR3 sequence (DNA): TGTGCCAGCAGCCAAGTGAGCGGAACCTACGAGCAGTACTTC.

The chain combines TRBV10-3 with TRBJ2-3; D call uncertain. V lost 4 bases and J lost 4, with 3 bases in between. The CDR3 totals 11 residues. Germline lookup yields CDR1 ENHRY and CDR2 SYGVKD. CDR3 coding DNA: TGTGCCATCAGTGCCGCAGATACGCAGTATTTT. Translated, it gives CAISAADTQYF.

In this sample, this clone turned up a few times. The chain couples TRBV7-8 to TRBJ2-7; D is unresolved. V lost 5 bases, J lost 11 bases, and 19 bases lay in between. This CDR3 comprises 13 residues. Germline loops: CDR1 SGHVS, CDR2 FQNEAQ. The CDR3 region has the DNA TGTGCCAGCAGCCCTGCTCCGAGCACAATTGAGTACTTC. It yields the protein CASSPAPSTIEYF. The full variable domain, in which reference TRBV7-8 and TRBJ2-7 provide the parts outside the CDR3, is GAGVSQSPRYKVAKRGQDVALRCDPISGHVSLFWYQQALGQGPEFLTYFQNEAQLDKSGLPSDRFFAERPEGSVSTLKIQRTQQEDSAVYLCASSPAPSTIEYFGPGTRLTVT.

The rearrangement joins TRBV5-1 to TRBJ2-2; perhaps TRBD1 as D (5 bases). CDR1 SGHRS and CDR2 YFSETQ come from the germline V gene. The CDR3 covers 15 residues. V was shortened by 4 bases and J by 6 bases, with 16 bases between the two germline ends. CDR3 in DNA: TGCGCCAGCAGCCTCCAGGCAGGGCAGTCCGGGGAGCTGTTTTTT. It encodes CASSLQAGQSGELFF.

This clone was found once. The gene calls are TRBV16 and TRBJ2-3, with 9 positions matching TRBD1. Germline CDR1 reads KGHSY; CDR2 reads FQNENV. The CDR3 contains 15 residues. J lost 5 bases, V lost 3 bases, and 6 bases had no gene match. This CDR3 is CASSHSGQGQDTQYF. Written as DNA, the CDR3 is TGTGCCAGCAGCCATTCCGGACAGGGGCAAGATACGCAGTATTTT.

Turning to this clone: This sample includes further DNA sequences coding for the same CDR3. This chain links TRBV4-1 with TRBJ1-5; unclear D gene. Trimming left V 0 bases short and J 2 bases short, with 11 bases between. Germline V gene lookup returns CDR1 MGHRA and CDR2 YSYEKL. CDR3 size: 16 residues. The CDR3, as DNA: TGCGCCAGCAGCCAAGATGGCGGGATCGGCAATCAGCCCCAGCATTTT. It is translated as CASSQDGGIGNQPQHF.

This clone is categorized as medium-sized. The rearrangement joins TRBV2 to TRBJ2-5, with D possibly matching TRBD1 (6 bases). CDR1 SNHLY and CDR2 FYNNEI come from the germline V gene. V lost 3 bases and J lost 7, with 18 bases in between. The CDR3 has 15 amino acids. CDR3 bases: TGTGCCAGCAGTGATCCGGACAGCGCTTGGGGGACCCAGTACTTC. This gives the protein CASSDPDSAWGTQYF.

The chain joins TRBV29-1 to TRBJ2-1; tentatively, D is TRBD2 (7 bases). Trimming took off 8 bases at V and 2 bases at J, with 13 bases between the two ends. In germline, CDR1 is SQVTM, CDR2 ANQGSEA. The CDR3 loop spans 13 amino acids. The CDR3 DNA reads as TGCAGCTCCACGGGGGGCGCCTACAATGAGCAGTTCTTC. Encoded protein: CSSTGGAYNEQFF.

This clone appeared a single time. The CDR3 loop is CASRPGTDIYGYTF. DNA for the CDR3: TGTGCCAGCAGACCAGGGACCGACATCTATGGCTACACCTTC. The V gene is TRBV28, the J gene TRBJ1-2; D may be TRBD1 (5 bases). The germline V and J ends were trimmed by 6 bases and 4 bases, with 15 bases remaining between them. Germline V gene lookup returns CDR1 MDHEN and CDR2 SYDVKM. The CDR3 is 14 amino acids.

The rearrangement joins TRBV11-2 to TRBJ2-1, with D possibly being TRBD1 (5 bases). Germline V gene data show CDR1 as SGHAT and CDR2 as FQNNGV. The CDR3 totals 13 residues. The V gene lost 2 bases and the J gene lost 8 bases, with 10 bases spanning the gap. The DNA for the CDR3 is TGTGCCAGCAGCTTAACAGGCTCGGATGAGCAGTTCTTC. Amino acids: CASSLTGSDEQFF.

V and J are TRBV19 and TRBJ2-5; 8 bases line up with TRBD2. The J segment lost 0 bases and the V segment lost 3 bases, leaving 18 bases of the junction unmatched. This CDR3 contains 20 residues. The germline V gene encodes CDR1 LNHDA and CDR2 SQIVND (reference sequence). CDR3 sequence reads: CASSIGVGTSGWGYQETQYF. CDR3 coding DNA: TGTGCCAGTAGTATCGGAGTAGGAACTAGCGGATGGGGGTACCAAGAGACCCAGTACTTC.

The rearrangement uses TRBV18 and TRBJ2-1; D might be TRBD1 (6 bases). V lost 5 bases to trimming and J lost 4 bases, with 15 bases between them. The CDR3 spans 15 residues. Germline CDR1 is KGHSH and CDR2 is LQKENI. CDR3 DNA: TGTGCCAGCTCATCGGGACACCCAGAGTACAATGAGCAGTTCTTC. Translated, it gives CASSSGHPEYNEQFF. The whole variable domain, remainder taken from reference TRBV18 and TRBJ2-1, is NAGVMQNPRHLVRRRGQEARLRCSPMKGHSHVYWYRQLPEEGLKFMVYLQKENIIDESGMPKERFSAEFPKEGPSILRIQQVVRGDSAAYFCASSSGHPEYNEQFFGPGTRLTVL.

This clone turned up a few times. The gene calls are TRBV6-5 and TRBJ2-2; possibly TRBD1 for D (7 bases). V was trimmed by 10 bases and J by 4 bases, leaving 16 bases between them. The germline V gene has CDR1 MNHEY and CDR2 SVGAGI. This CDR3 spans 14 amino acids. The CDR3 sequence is CATRQGGITGELFF. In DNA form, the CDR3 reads TGTGCCACCAGGCAGGGGGGCATCACCGGGGAGCTGTTTTTT.

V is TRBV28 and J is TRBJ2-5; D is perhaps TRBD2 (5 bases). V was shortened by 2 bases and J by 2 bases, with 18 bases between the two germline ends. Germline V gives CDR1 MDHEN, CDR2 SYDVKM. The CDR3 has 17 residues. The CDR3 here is CASSLGYLAGGQETQYF. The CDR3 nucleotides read TGTGCCAGCAGTTTAGGGTACTTGGCGGGCGGACAAGAGACCCAGTACTTC.

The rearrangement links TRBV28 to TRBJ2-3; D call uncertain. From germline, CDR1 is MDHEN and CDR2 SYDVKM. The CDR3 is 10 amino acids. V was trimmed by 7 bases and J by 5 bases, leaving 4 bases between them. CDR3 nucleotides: TGTGCCAGCAAGGGAGATACGCAGTATTTT. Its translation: CASKGDTQYF.

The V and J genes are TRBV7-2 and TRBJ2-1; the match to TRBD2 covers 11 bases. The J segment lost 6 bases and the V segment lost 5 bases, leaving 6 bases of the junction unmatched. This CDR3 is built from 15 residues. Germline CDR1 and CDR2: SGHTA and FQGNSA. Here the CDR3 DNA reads TGTGCCAGCAGCCCACTAGCGGGGGCTCGCAATGAGCAGTTCTTC. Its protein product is CASSPLAGARNEQFF.

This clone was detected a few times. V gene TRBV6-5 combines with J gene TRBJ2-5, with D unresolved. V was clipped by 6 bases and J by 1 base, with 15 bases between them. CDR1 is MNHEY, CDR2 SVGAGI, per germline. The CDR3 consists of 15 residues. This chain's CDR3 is CASRLPSGSQETQYF. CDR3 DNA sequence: TGTGCCAGCAGGCTACCCTCAGGAAGCCAAGAGACCCAGTACTTC.

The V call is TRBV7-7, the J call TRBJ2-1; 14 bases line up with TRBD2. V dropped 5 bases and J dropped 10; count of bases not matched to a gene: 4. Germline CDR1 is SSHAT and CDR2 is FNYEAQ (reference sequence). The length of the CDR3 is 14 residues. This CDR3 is CASSPGTSGGEQFF. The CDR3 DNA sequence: TGTGCCAGCAGCCCCGGGACTAGCGGGGGCGAGCAGTTCTTC.

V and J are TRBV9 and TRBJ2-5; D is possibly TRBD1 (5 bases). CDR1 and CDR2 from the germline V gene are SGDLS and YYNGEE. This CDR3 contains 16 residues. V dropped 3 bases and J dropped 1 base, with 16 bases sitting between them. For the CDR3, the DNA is TGTGCCAGCAGCGCCCACACAGGCCCGGGCCAAGAGACCCAGTACTTC. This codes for CASSAHTGPGQETQYF.

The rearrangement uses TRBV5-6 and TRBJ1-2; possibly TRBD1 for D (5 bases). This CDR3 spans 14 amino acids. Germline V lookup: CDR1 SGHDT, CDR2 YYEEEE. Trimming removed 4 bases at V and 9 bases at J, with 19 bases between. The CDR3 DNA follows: TGTGCCAGCAGCGAGATAACAGGAGCACGGAGCTACACCTTC. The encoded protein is CASSEITGARSYTF. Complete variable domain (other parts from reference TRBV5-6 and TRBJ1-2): DAGVTQSPTHLIKTRGQQVTLRCSPKSGHDTVSWYQQALGQGPQFIFQYYEEEERQRGNFPDRFSGHQFPNYSSELNVNALLLGDSALYLCASSEITGARSYTFGSGTRLTVV.